These 24 T cell receptor beta chains share one sample of origin, sequenced in a study of neurological immune-mediated disorders. TCRdb fed the 5' RACE reads into MiXCR, producing one record per CDR3 protein. The sample lists fewer than 85,000 distinct CDR3 sequences; more than 15% were seen once. The sequencing input was PBMCs. All receptors derive from a middle-aged woman in good health.

This clonotype has a count of ten or more. CDR3 in amino acids: CASVAGRAGDTEAFF. In DNA form, the CDR3 reads TGTGCCAGCGTCGCAGGGCGGGCTGGGGACACTGAAGCTTTCTTT. V usage is TRBV28 and J usage is TRBJ1-1, with D tentatively TRBD1 (5 bases). V shed 8 bases and J shed 3 bases, with 19 bases lying between them. This CDR3 comprises 15 residues. Germline values: CDR1 MDHEN, CDR2 SYDVKM.

This clonotype is labeled medium-sized. The rearrangement links TRBV6-4 to TRBJ2-3, with 9 bases fitting TRBD2. Per the germline V gene, CDR1 is MRHNA and CDR2 is SNTAGT. J was trimmed by 5 bases and V by 5 bases; bases with no gene match: 8. The CDR3 is 15 residues long. Written as DNA, the CDR3 is TGTGCCAGCAGTCGGACTAGCGAAGCGGTAGATACGCAGTATTTT. Its translation: CASSRTSEAVDTQYF.

This clonotype was found many times. V usage is TRBV6-2 or TRBV6-3 and J usage is TRBJ2-3; possibly TRBD2 for D (6 bases). Germline CDR1 and CDR2: MNHEY and SVGEGT. The CDR3 covers 17 residues. V was shortened by 3 bases and J by 0 bases, with 16 bases between the two germline ends. The CDR3 protein is CASSYYVGGASTDTQYF. The CDR3 DNA follows: TGTGCCAGCAGTTATTACGTCGGCGGGGCGAGCACAGATACGCAGTATTTT.

This clonotype was counted many times. V gene TRBV6-5 combines with J gene TRBJ2-1; the match to TRBD2 covers 8 bases. The V and J ends lost 7 bases and 5 bases, in that order; junction bases with no gene match: 7. The CDR3 is 14 amino acids. The V gene's germline CDR1 is MNHEY and CDR2 SVGAGI. The CDR3 coding sequence is TGTGCCAGCATAAGAAGCGGGGGCAACAATGAGCAGTTCTTC. Its protein is CASIRSGGNNEQFF.

This clonotype was detected ten times or more. Here the CDR3 reads CASGTLTGGNEQFF. The CDR3 coding sequence is TGTGCCAGCGGCACTCTAACAGGGGGAAATGAGCAGTTCTTC. The chain is built from TRBV6-5 and TRBJ2-1; 8 bases match TRBD1. There are 14 residues in the CDR3. Trimming removed 8 bases from V and 7 bases from J; junction bases left unmatched: 10. CDR1 is MNHEY and CDR2 is SVGAGI in the germline V gene.

This clonotype has just one count. This chain joins TRBV5-1 and TRBJ2-1; TRBD2 matches at 7 bases. Per the germline V gene, CDR1 is SGHRS and CDR2 is YFSETQ. The CDR3 covers 15 residues. The V gene end was trimmed by 5 bases and the J gene end by 7 bases; junction bases not matched to a gene: 12. The CDR3 DNA sequence: TGCGCCAGCAGACCACGGCCGGGGGGTGTGAATGAGCAGTTCTTC. As protein: CASRPRPGGVNEQFF.

The genes are TRBV6-5 and TRBJ1-4; D not certain. The CDR3 covers 13 residues. Germline V CDR1 and CDR2: MNHEY, SVGAGI. V lost 9 bases and J 6 bases, leaving 14 bases between the germline ends. The CDR3 sequence is CASIDPTDEKLFF. The CDR3 DNA is TGTGCCAGTATAGATCCGACGGATGAAAAACTGTTTTTT.

This clonotype occurred many times. V is TRBV4-2 and J is TRBJ2-5; the match to TRBD2 covers 10 bases. CDR1 and CDR2 (germline): LGHNA, YNFKEQ. This CDR3 region has 16 residues. With 1 base clipped from V and 3 bases from J, the junction kept 5 bases outside the gene matches. CDR3 sequence (DNA): TGTGCCAGCAGCCAAGGCATAGCGGGGGGTAAAGAGACCCAGTACTTC. It specifies CASSQGIAGGKETQYF.

The rearrangement links TRBV5-1 to TRBJ2-3, with 11 bases matching TRBD2. The CDR3 spans 21 residues. V lost 0 bases, J lost 3 bases, and 18 bases stayed unmatched. Germline-derived CDR1 and CDR2 are SGHRS and YFSETQ. The CDR3 sequence: CASSLALSSGRAEGRTDTQYF. DNA for the CDR3: TGCGCCAGCAGCTTGGCCCTTAGTAGCGGGAGGGCCGAGGGTAGGACAGATACGCAGTATTTT.

The CDR3: CASSIDRAHTGELFF. Here the CDR3 DNA reads TGTGCCAGCAGCATTGACAGGGCCCACACCGGGGAGCTGTTTTTT. The V and J genes are TRBV5-6 and TRBJ2-2; 7 bases agree with TRBD1. The germline gives CDR1 SGHDT, CDR2 YYEEEE. This CDR3 has 15 residues. The trim removed 4 bases at V and 3 bases at J, leaving 6 bases unmatched.

This clonotype was recorded many times. The chain has TRBV5-6 and TRBJ2-1, with 11 bases fitting TRBD2. The CDR3 length is 16 residues. Germline V lookup: CDR1 SGHDT, CDR2 YYEEEE. The V gene end was trimmed by 4 bases and the J gene end by 4 bases; junction bases not matched to a gene: 7. The CDR3 DNA reads as TGTGCCAGCAGCGGGTTAGCGGGGGGGCCGTACAATGAGCAGTTCTTC. Translated, it gives CASSGLAGGPYNEQFF. The entire variable domain, with the rest obtained from reference TRBV5-6 and TRBJ2-1, is as follows: DAGVTQSPTHLIKTRGQQVTLRCSPKSGHDTVSWYQQALGQGPQFIFQYYEEEERQRGNFPDRFSGHQFPNYSSELNVNALLLGDSALYLCASSGLAGGPYNEQFFGPGTRLTVL.

Ten or more counts support this clonotype. The chain employs TRBV4-2 and TRBJ1-1; D perhaps matches TRBD1 (6 bases). This CDR3 has 15 residues. The germline CDR1 and CDR2 sequences are LGHNA and YNFKEQ. V was cut by 3 bases and J by 2 bases, with 13 bases left in between. CDR3 DNA sequence: TGTGCCAGCAGCCATCAAACGGGGGCCAACACTGAAGCTTTCTTT. It yields the protein CASSHQTGANTEAFF.

This clonotype was seen at least ten times. The rearrangement joins TRBV7-2 to TRBJ1-1; TRBD1 might be the D (6 bases). The CDR3 sequence is 14 residues long. Germline CDR1 and CDR2: SGHTA and FQGNSA. V was shortened by 1 base and J by 6 bases, with 12 bases between the two germline ends. This CDR3 reads CASSLGAGAAEAFF. CDR3 DNA sequence: TGTGCCAGCAGCTTAGGTGCAGGGGCGGCTGAAGCTTTCTTT. Full variable domain (rest looked up from reference TRBV7-2 and TRBJ1-1): GAGVSQSPSNKVTEKGKDVELRCDPISGHTALYWYRQSLGQGLEFLIYFQGNSAPDKSGLPSDRFSAERTGGSVSTLTIQRTQQEDSAVYLCASSLGAGAAEAFFGQGTRLTVV.

This clonotype was seen more than once but under ten times. The rearrangement links TRBV3-1 to TRBJ2-1; D gene unclear. The CDR3 runs 15 residues. Trimming took 0 bases from V and 2 from J, leaving 8 bases between them. CDR1 is LGHDT, CDR2 YNNKEL, per germline (reference sequence). The CDR3 here is CASSQDHPTYNEQFF. CDR3 DNA sequence: TGTGCCAGCAGCCAAGATCATCCGACCTACAATGAGCAGTTCTTC.

This clonotype has ten or more counts. The rearrangement links TRBV20-1 to TRBJ2-3, with 9 bases aligning to TRBD2. The junction had 3 bases not matched to a gene; V was cut back by 4 bases and J by 1 base. The CDR3 covers 14 residues. The V gene's germline CDR1 is DFQATT and CDR2 SNEGSKA (reference sequence). The CDR3 reads CSATLAGRTDTQYF. In nucleotides, the CDR3 is TGCAGTGCTACACTAGCGGGCCGCACAGATACGCAGTATTTT.

This clonotype appeared many times. J is TRBJ2-1 and V is TRBV7-8; unclear D gene. The CDR3 contains 13 residues. CDR1 is SGHVS, CDR2 FQNEAQ, per germline. Deletions cut 5 bases from V and 5 bases from J, with 10 bases between. CDR3 DNA: TGTGCCAGCAGCCCGAATCTGGACAATGAGCAGTTCTTC. Translating it yields CASSPNLDNEQFF.

This clonotype came up many times. CDR3 DNA sequence: TGTGCCAGCAGTGAAATTGGGGGAAGGAGGTCGAATGAGCAGTTCTTC. This gives the protein CASSEIGGRRSNEQFF. The V and J genes are TRBV6-1 and TRBJ2-1, with D perhaps matching TRBD1 or TRBD2 (5 bases each). The CDR3 runs to 16 residues. V was cut by 2 bases and J by 7 bases, with 18 bases left in between. Germline V gives CDR1 MNHNS, CDR2 SASEGT.

This clonotype was observed many times. The CDR3 reads CASSVTPGFGGELFF. In DNA form, the CDR3 reads TGTGCCAGCAGCGTTACACCCGGTTTTGGCGGGGAGCTGTTTTTT. This sequence joins TRBV9 and TRBJ2-2; no firm D call. This CDR3 is built from 15 residues. V dropped 2 bases and J dropped 7 bases, with 15 bases sitting between them. Germline CDR1 SGDLS, CDR2 YYNGEE.

The table lists this clonotype with many counts. The chain couples TRBV20-1 to TRBJ1-5, with TRBD1 as a possible D gene (5 bases). Germline CDR1 and CDR2: DFQATT and SNEGSKA (reference sequence). This CDR3 spans 13 amino acids. The V gene lost 1 base and the J gene lost 6 bases, with 10 bases spanning the gap. DNA for the CDR3: TGCAGTGCTAGAGTGGGGGAAAGTCAGCCCCAGCATTTT. Translated: CSARVGESQPQHF.

This clonotype was detected only a few times. The J gene is TRBJ1-2, the V gene TRBV27, with D maybe TRBD1 (6 bases). The CDR3 is 15 residues long. Trimming took off 3 bases at V and 4 bases at J, with 15 bases between the two ends. Looked up from germline, CDR1 is MNHEY and CDR2 is SMNVEV (reference sequence). Here the CDR3 reads CASSLTGPTIYGYTF. Written as DNA, the CDR3 is TGTGCCAGCAGTTTGACAGGCCCGACGATCTATGGCTACACCTTC.

This clonotype was found many times. In nucleotides, the CDR3 is TGTGCCAGCAGTCCCAGGGGGGCCAGCCTGTACCACTCTGGGGCCAACGTCCTGACTTTC. The encoded protein is CASSPRGASLYHSGANVLTF. The chain recombines TRBV12-3 or TRBV12-4 with TRBJ2-6; a weak D match, TRBD1 (7 bases). CDR3 size: 20 residues. V was trimmed by 5 bases and J by 0 bases, leaving 23 bases between them.

This clonotype was counted at least ten times. The genes are TRBV5-1 and TRBJ2-7, with a possible D match to TRBD2 (7 bases). CDR3 length equals 14 residues. CDR1 and CDR2 from the germline V gene are SGHRS and YFSETQ. V lost 4 bases and J 4 bases, leaving 15 bases between the germline ends. The CDR3 region is CASSEGGGGYEQYV. CDR3 in DNA: TGCGCCAGCAGCGAAGGAGGGGGAGGGTACGAGCAGTACGTC.

About this clonotype itself: Possible read error: a much larger clone is one base away. The J gene is TRBJ2-6, the V gene TRBV27; 7 bases line up with TRBD1. V lost 5 bases and J lost 2; bases outside the gene matches: 3. Germline loops: CDR1 MNHEY, CDR2 SMNVEV (reference sequence). This CDR3 comprises 15 residues. The CDR3 is CASSPQGAGANVLTF. The CDR3 nucleotides are TGTGCCAGCAGTCCCCAGGGGGCTGGGGCCAACGTCCTGACTTTC.

In its sample, this clonotype was seen many times. J is TRBJ2-7 and V is TRBV7-2, with TRBD2 identical over 10 bases. With 1 base clipped from V and 0 bases from J, the junction kept 6 bases outside the gene matches. CDR1 and CDR2 from the germline V gene are SGHTA and FQGNSA. The CDR3 spans 17 residues. This CDR3 is CASSLEGLAGASYEQYF. Written as DNA, the CDR3 is TGTGCCAGCAGCTTAGAGGGCCTAGCGGGGGCCTCCTACGAGCAGTACTTC.